The clone carrying this T cell receptor (beta chain) was counted ten times or more. The read is 3 residues too short to cover the CDR3 end, so that end is filled in from the germline J gene. Data came from immunoSEQ multiplex PCR; TCRdb stores just in-frame clones and leaves some out. The sample holds 45,000 to 60,000 clones, and no clone turns up only once. The data stem from a study of T cell clonality in common variable immunodeficiency. This CDR3 spans 13 amino acids. Germline CDR1 reads GTSNPN; CDR2 reads SVGIG (reference sequence). V shed 8 bases, J shed 4 bases, and the junction held 9 bases outside the gene matches.

Sequenced sample: peripheral blood mononuclear cells. The rearrangement joins TRBV30 to TRBJ1-2; 8 nucleotides match TRBD1. This receptor was taken from a person aged 18 to 75 in good health. The CDR3 DNA, read in part, is TGTGCCCAGGACAGGGCGGTGGTCTATGGC. Translation: CAQDRAVVYG. In full, the CDR3 is CAQDRAVVYGYTF.